A single sample is the source of the 30 T cell receptor beta chains below, sequenced in a study of pediatric ulcerative colitis. Sequencing used immunoSEQ multiplex PCR; TCRdb keeps in-frame clones, though not all of them. Of over 30,000 clones detected, roughly 81% appear once; the ten largest clones hold about 1.1%. One to two pinch biopsies were taken from the rectum during colonoscopy. Input material: gut tissue. All receptors derive from a boy between 5 and 17 years old with mild ulcerative colitis.

V and J are TRBV5-1 and TRBJ2-7; 8 positions agree with TRBD1. Germline-derived CDR1 and CDR2 are SGHRS and YFSETQ. The junction had 5 bases not matched to a gene; V was cut back by 1 base and J by 5 bases. The CDR3 totals 14 residues. For the CDR3, the DNA is TGCGCCAGCAGCTTGTTCCAGGGGGCAGACGAGCAGTACTTC. Its protein product is CASSLFQGADEQYF.

The chain carries TRBV5-1 and TRBJ1-2; D might be TRBD1 (5 bases). The CDR3 contains 15 residues. V lost 3 bases to trimming and J lost 3 bases, with 15 bases between them. Germline lookup yields CDR1 SGHRS and CDR2 YFSETQ. The CDR3 protein is CASSSGPSSYYGYTF. The CDR3 nucleotides read TGCGCCAGCAGCTCGGGACCGTCTAGTTACTATGGCTACACCTTC.

J is TRBJ2-7 and V is TRBV6-1, with 12 bases matching TRBD2. The CDR3 is 15 amino acids. The V gene end was trimmed by 1 base and the J gene end by 4 bases; junction bases not matched to a gene: 2. Per germline, CDR1 MNHNS and CDR2 SASEGT. The CDR3 DNA is TGTGCCAGCAGTGAAGGTACTAGCGGGGGGTACGAGCAGTACTTC. This sequence encodes CASSEGTSGGYEQYF.

This sequence joins TRBV7-9 and TRBJ1-1; maybe TRBD1 (6 bases). Between the trimmed V and J ends, which lost 3 bases and 4 bases, there was a span of 9 bases. The CDR3 is made up of 13 amino acids. Germline assignment: CDR1 SEHNR and CDR2 FQNEAQ (reference sequence). Written as DNA, the CDR3 is TGTGCCAGCAGCTTCACGACAGGCACTGAAGCTTTCTTT. It translates to CASSFTTGTEAFF.

The J gene is TRBJ1-1, the V gene TRBV5-4, with D unclear. The CDR3 runs to 14 residues. Between the trimmed V and J ends, which lost 0 bases and 0 bases, there was a span of 6 bases. CDR1 and CDR2 (germline): SGHNT, YYREEE (reference sequence). This CDR3 reads CASSLGALNTEAFF. CDR3 coding DNA: TGTGCCAGCAGCTTGGGGGCATTGAACACTGAAGCTTTCTTT. Combining the CDR3 with reference TRBV5-4 and TRBJ1-1 gives the whole variable domain ETGVTQSPTHLIKTRGQQVTLRCSSQSGHNTVSWYQQALGQGPQFIFQYYREEENGRGNFPPRFSGLQFPNYSSELNVNALELDDSALYLCASSLGALNTEAFFGQGTRLTVV.

As to this clone: The CDR3 does not end in the conserved phenylalanine or tryptophan, so this is likely a read error. The DNA is omitted, as the CDR3 cannot be located on it reliably, and the CDR3 follows TCRdb's listing. V gene TRBV4-2 combines with J gene TRBJ2-3; TRBD2 is the table's D call and was not checked against the DNA. CDR1 and CDR2 (germline): LGHNA, YNFKEQ. With termini counted, the CDR3 has 9 amino acids. CDR3 region: CARNPAEPG.

This clone was detected only a few times. This chain uses TRBV29-1 with TRBJ2-7, with 7 bases identical to TRBD1. CDR3 length equals 15 residues. The J segment lost 6 bases and the V segment lost 0 bases, leaving 11 bases of the junction unmatched. Germline V CDR1 and CDR2: SQVTM, ANQGSEA. The CDR3 loop reads CSVEDRVTGVGEQYF. The CDR3 DNA sequence: TGCAGCGTTGAAGATCGGGTAACAGGGGTTGGCGAGCAGTACTTC.

The CDR3 reads CASRDSVNSPLHF. In DNA, the CDR3 is TGTGCCAGCAGGGACAGTGTTAATTCACCCCTCCACTTT. The gene calls are TRBV2 and TRBJ1-6, with D possibly being TRBD1 (6 bases). Per the germline V gene, CDR1 is SNHLY and CDR2 is FYNNEI. The CDR3 sequence is 13 residues long. V was clipped by 6 bases and J by 6 bases, with 9 bases between them.

J is TRBJ2-7 and V is TRBV6-6; D is tentatively TRBD1 or TRBD2 (5 bases each). V lost 10 bases, J lost 2 bases, and 15 bases lay in between. Germline CDR1 is MNHNY and CDR2 is SVGAGI (reference sequence). This CDR3 is 13 amino acids long. The CDR3 sequence is CAIARGPTYEQYF. Written as DNA, the CDR3 is TGTGCCATCGCCCGGGGACCAACCTACGAGCAGTACTTC.

V usage is TRBV4-1 and J usage is TRBJ2-3; 11 bases map to TRBD2. The V gene's germline CDR1 is MGHRA and CDR2 YSYEKL. J lost 5 bases, V lost 0 bases, and 7 bases had no gene match. The CDR3 consists of 17 residues. For the CDR3, the DNA is TGCGCCAGCAGCCAAGACAGTAGCGGGGGGGCTCGAGATACGCAGTATTTT. Translated: CASSQDSSGGARDTQYF.

The V call is TRBV10-3, the J call TRBJ1-2; 7 bases match TRBD1. Looked up from germline, CDR1 is ENHRY and CDR2 is SYGVKD. This CDR3 is 13 amino acids long. The ends lost 4 bases at V and 4 bases at J; junction bases unmatched: 3. In nucleotides, the CDR3 is TGTGCCATCAGTGTAGGGACAGTCTATGGCTACACCTTC. Translation: CAISVGTVYGYTF.

This chain uses TRBV6-1 with TRBJ1-1; TRBD1 matches 7 bases. The junction had 4 bases not matched to a gene; V was cut back by 7 bases and J by 2 bases. Germline V gene data show CDR1 as MNHNS and CDR2 as SASEGT. The CDR3 consists of 13 residues. CDR3 sequence: CASTGTDNTEAFF. DNA of the CDR3: TGTGCCAGCACAGGGACAGACAACACTGAAGCTTTCTTT.

This clone turned up a few times. The chain couples TRBV6-6 to TRBJ1-6, with no clear D. V was trimmed by 0 bases and J by 10 bases, leaving 7 bases between them. The V gene's germline CDR1 is MNHNY and CDR2 SVGAGI (reference sequence). The CDR3 has 13 amino acids. Here the CDR3 DNA reads TGTGCCAGCAGTTACTCGGACTTATCACCCCTCCACTTT. Amino acids: CASSYSDLSPLHF.

CDR3 region: CASGKLMTGRYQETQYF. The CDR3 region has the DNA TGTGCCAGCGGCAAGCTTATGACAGGGAGATACCAAGAGACCCAGTACTTC. The chain recombines TRBV5-8 with TRBJ2-5, with 7 nucleotides matching TRBD1. Losses at the gene ends were 7 bases for V and 0 bases for J; bases not matched to a gene: 15. Germline V CDR1 and CDR2: SGHTS, YDEGEE. This CDR3 is built from 17 residues.

This chain links TRBV5-1 with TRBJ2-5; TRBD1 agrees at 7 bases. The assigned J gene may be wrong: the sequence end matches TRBJ2-7 better. This CDR3 contains 15 residues. Germline CDR1 reads SGHRS; CDR2 reads YFSETQ. DNA of the CDR3: TGCGCCAGCAGCTTCGGCCCCGGGACAGACTACGAGCAGTACTTC. Amino acid sequence: CASSFGPGTDYEQYF.

This clone was seen only once. The rearrangement links TRBV2 to TRBJ2-2, with 9 bases fitting TRBD1. Germline CDR1 reads SNHLY; CDR2 reads FYNNEI. Losses at the gene ends were 4 bases for V and 4 bases for J; bases not matched to a gene: 4. This CDR3 has 15 amino acids. The CDR3 reads CASSGTGVFTGELFF. CDR3 sequence (DNA): TGTGCCAGCAGTGGGACAGGGGTCTTCACCGGGGAGCTGTTTTTT.

This chain uses TRBV23-1 with TRBJ2-1; TRBD2 matches at 14 bases. TRBV23-1 is identified as an open reading frame with a role that is uncertain. Trimming at V came to 6 bases and at J to 1 base, leaving 11 bases not matched to a gene. The CDR3 has 19 residues. As DNA, the CDR3 is TGCGCCAGCAGCCCAACGGGACTAGCGGGGGCCCTATCCTACAATGAGCAGTTCTTC. It specifies CASSPTGLAGALSYNEQFF.

The chain carries TRBV5-1 and TRBJ2-1; D call uncertain. V lost 1 base and J lost 1, with 12 bases in between. This CDR3 contains 16 residues. CDR1 is SGHRS, CDR2 YFSETQ, per germline. CDR3 nucleotide sequence: TGCGCCAGCAGCTTGACCGGCGGCCCTTCCTACAATGAGCAGTTCTTC. Translation: CASSLTGGPSYNEQFF.

The J gene is TRBJ2-7, the V gene TRBV5-1, with 8 bases matching TRBD1. With 4 bases clipped from V and 6 bases from J, the junction kept 6 bases outside the gene matches. The CDR3 is 13 residues long. Germline V gives CDR1 SGHRS, CDR2 YFSETQ. CDR3 sequence: CASSPPTGAEQYF. For the CDR3, the DNA is TGCGCCAGCAGCCCCCCGACAGGGGCCGAGCAGTACTTC.

The chain combines TRBV6-1 with TRBJ2-5, with no clear D. The length of the CDR3 is 13 residues. V dropped 6 bases and J dropped 1 base, with 9 bases sitting between them. Germline CDR1 MNHNS, CDR2 SASEGT. The DNA of the CDR3 is TGTGCCAGCAGGAGAGGCATCCAAGAGACCCAGTACTTC. This gives the protein CASRRGIQETQYF.

V and J are TRBV4-1 and TRBJ1-2; 7 bases align to TRBD1. V was clipped by 2 bases and J by 8 bases; unmatched bases: 11. The CDR3 consists of 15 residues. Germline V gene lookup returns CDR1 MGHRA and CDR2 YSYEKL. DNA of the CDR3: TGCGCCAGCAGCCAACCAAGGCGACAGGGTCACGGCTACACCTTC. This translates into CASSQPRRQGHGYTF.

The table lists this clone with a count of one. The CDR3 loop reads CASSLLGDRPYF. The CDR3 DNA reads TGTGCCAGCAGTTTATTGGGGGACAGGCCGTACTTC. The chain carries TRBV27 and TRBJ2-7, with 8 nucleotides matching TRBD1. V was clipped by 1 base and J by 12 bases; unmatched bases: 5. In germline, CDR1 is MNHEY, CDR2 SMNVEV (reference sequence). The CDR3 extends over 12 amino acids.

The chain uses TRBV27 and TRBJ1-6; D not certain. In germline, CDR1 is MNHEY, CDR2 SMNVEV (reference sequence). The CDR3 is 14 amino acids. V lost 6 bases and J lost 6, with 12 bases in between. CDR3 DNA: TGTGCCAGCAGACCAGACGAGCTTAATTCACCCCTCCACTTT. Protein sequence: CASRPDELNSPLHF.

This clone was counted only a few times. The gene calls are TRBV6-5 and TRBJ1-6, with D possibly TRBD1 on 5 matching bases. Germline V gene sequence: CDR1 MNHEY, CDR2 SVGAGI. V lost 5 bases, J lost 6 bases, and 14 bases lay in between. This CDR3 region has 15 residues. Written as DNA, the CDR3 is TGTGCCAGCAGTCCCGGGACCGTCTTTAATTCACCCCTCCACTTT. This translates into CASSPGTVFNSPLHF.

This clone showed up just once. The V and J genes are TRBV30 and TRBJ1-3; a weak D match, TRBD1 (5 bases). The CDR3 is 15 residues long. Looked up from germline, CDR1 is GTSNPN and CDR2 is SVGIG (reference sequence). Trimming took off 2 bases at V and 3 bases at J, with 14 bases between the two ends. CDR3 DNA: TGTGCCTGGAGTCGACCAGGGAGGTTTGGAAACACCATATATTTT. This encodes CAWSRPGRFGNTIYF. Variable domain in full (rest from reference TRBV30 and TRBJ1-3): SQTIHQWPATLVQPVGSPLSLECTVEGTSNPNLYWYRQAAGRGLQLLFYSVGIGQISSEVPQNLSASRPQDRQFILSSKKLLLSDSGFYLCAWSRPGRFGNTIYFGEGSWLTVV.

V gene TRBV30 combines with J gene TRBJ1-6; D is ambiguous. CDR1 and CDR2 (germline): GTSNPN, SVGIG (reference sequence). Trimming pared 0 bases from V and 7 bases from J, leaving 16 bases between. The CDR3 loop spans 16 amino acids. The DNA of the CDR3 is TGTGCCTGGAGTGTACGATCCTCCCTCTTGAATTCACCCCTCCACTTT. Translated: CAWSVRSSLLNSPLHF.

The V and J genes are TRBV5-6 and TRBJ1-2, with TRBD1 matching over 8 bases. Per germline, CDR1 SGHDT and CDR2 YYEEEE. CDR3 size: 14 residues. After removal of 8 bases from V and 0 bases from J, the junction contained 6 bases not matched to a gene. The CDR3 bases are TGTGCCAGTAACAGGGGGTTATCTAACTATGGCTACACCTTC. Translating gives CASNRGLSNYGYTF.

This clone turned up a few times. This chain uses TRBV2 with TRBJ1-1; D call uncertain. Trimming shortened V by 6 bases and J by 6 bases, and 17 bases separated the two germline ends. The length of the CDR3 is 14 residues. Germline V gene lookup returns CDR1 SNHLY and CDR2 FYNNEI. CDR3 region: CASSLPARESEAFF. CDR3 sequence (DNA): TGTGCCAGCAGCCTACCAGCCCGAGAGTCTGAAGCTTTCTTT.

The chain combines TRBV30 with TRBJ1-3, with 7 nucleotides matching TRBD1. The CDR3 has 16 residues. The germline gives CDR1 GTSNPN, CDR2 SVGIG (reference sequence). J was trimmed by 0 bases and V by 5 bases; bases with no gene match: 10. The CDR3 sequence: CAWSPGTVYSGNTIYF. The CDR3 DNA follows: TGTGCCTGGTCACCCGGGACAGTCTACTCTGGAAACACCATATATTTT.

V is TRBV5-1 and J is TRBJ2-3; possible D gene TRBD1, 6 bases. Between the trimmed V and J ends, which lost 3 bases and 5 bases, there was a span of 16 bases. The germline gives CDR1 SGHRS, CDR2 YFSETQ. The CDR3 has 15 amino acids. CDR3 bases: TGCGCCAGCAGCTCCACAGGGAGAGGAGAAGATACGCAGTATTTT. Amino acids: CASSSTGRGEDTQYF.